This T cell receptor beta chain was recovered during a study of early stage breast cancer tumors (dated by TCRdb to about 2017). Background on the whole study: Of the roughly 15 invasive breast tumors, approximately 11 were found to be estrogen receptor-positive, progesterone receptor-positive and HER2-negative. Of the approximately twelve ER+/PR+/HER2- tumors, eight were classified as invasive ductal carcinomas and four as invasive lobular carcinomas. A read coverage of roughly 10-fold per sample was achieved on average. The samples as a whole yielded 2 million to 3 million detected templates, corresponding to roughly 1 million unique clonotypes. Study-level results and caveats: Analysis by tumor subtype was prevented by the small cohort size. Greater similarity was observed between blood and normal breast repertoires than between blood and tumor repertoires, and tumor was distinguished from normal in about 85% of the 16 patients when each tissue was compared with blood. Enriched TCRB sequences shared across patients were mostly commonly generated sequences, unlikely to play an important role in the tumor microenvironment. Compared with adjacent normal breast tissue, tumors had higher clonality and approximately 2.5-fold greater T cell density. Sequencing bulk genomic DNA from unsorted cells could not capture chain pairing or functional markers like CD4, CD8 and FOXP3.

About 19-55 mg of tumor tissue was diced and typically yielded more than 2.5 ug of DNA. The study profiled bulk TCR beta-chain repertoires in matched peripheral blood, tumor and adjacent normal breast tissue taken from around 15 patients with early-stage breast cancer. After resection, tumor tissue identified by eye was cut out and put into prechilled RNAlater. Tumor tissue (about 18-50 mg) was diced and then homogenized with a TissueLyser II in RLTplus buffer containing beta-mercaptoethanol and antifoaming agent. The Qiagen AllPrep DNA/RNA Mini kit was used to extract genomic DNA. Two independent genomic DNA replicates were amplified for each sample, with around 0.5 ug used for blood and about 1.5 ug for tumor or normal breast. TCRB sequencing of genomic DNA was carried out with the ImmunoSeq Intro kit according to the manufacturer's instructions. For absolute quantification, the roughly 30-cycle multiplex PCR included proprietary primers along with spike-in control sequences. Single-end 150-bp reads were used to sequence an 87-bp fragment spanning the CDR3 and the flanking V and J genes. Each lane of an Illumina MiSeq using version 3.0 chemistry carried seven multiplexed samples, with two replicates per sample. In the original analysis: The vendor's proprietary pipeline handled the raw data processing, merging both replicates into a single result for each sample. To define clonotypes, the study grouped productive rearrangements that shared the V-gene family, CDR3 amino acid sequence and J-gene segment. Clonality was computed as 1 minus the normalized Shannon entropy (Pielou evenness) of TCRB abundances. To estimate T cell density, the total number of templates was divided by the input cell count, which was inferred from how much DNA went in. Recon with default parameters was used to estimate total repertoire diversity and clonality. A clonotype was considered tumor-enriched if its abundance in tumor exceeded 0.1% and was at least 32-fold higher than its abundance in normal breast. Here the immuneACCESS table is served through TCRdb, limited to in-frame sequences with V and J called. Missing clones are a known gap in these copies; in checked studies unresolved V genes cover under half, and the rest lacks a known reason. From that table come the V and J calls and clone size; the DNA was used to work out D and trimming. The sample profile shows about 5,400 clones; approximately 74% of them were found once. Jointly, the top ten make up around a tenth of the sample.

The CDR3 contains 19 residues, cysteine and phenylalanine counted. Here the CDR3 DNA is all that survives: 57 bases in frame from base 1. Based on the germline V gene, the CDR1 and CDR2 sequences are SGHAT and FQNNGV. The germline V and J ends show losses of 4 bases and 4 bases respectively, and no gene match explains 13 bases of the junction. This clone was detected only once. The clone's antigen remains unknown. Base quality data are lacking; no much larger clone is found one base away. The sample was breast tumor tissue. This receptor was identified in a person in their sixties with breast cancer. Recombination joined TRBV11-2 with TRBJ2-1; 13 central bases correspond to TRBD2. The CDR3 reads CASSSAGGTSGIKYNEQFF. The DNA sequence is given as TGTGCCAGCAGCTCCGCTGGGGGGACTAGCGGGATAAAATACAATGAGCAGTTCTTC.